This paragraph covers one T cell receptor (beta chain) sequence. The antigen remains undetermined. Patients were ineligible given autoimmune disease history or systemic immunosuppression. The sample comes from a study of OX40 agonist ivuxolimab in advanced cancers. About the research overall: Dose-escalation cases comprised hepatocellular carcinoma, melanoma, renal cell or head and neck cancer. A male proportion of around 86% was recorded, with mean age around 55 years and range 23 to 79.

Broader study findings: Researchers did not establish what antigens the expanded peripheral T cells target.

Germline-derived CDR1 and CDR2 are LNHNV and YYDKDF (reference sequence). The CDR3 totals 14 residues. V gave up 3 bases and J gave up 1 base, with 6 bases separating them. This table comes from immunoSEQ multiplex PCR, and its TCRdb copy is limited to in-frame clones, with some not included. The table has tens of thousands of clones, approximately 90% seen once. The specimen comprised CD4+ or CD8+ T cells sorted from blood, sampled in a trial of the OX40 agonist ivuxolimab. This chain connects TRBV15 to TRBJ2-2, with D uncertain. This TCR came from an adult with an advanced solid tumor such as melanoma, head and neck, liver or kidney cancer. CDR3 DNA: TGTGCCACCAGCAGCGGGCGGAACACCGGGGAGCTGTTTTTT. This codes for CATSSGRNTGELFF.